The clone carrying this TCR beta chain qualifies as medium-sized. This sample is drawn from a study of chronic HIV infection and antiretroviral therapy. The CDR3 contains 14 residues. The ends were cut back, 7 bases at V and 2 bases at J, with 13 bases in the middle. Germline CDR1 MDHEN, CDR2 SYDVKM. TCRdb reanalysed the 5' RACE reads using MiXCR and keeps one entry per CDR3 protein. In the table there are 39,000 or so distinct CDR3 sequences, around 8.7% of which are singletons. The chain joins TRBV28 to TRBJ2-3; D is perhaps TRBD2 (5 bases). This clonotype was sampled from an adult who had HIV and had not received antiretroviral therapy, or was an uninfected healthy control (not recorded which). Sequencing was carried out using peripheral blood. The CDR3 is CASKMDGVTDTQYF. For the CDR3, the DNA is TGTGCCAGCAAAATGGACGGGGTCACAGATACGCAGTATTTT. The variable domain in full, with the rest retrieved from reference TRBV28 and TRBJ2-3, is DVKVTQSSRYLVKRTGEKVFLECVQDMDHENMFWYRQDPGLGLRLIYFSYDVKMKEKGDIPEGYSVSREKKERFSLILESASTNQTSMYLCASKMDGVTDTQYFGPGTRLTVL.